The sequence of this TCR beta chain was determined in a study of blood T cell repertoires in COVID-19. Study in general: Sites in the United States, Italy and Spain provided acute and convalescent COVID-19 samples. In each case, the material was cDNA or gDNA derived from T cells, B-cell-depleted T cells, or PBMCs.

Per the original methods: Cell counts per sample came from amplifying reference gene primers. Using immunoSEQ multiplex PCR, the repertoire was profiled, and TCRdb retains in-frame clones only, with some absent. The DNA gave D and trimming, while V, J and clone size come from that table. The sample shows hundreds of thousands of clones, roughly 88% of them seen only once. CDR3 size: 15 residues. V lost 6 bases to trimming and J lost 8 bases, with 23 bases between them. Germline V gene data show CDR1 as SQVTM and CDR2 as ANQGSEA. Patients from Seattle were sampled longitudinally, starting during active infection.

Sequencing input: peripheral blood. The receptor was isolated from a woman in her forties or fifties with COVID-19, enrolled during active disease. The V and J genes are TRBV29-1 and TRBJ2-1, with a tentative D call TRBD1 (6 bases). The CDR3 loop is CSVEHRVALGDEQFF. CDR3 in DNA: TGCAGCGTCGAACACAGGGTTGCTTTAGGGGATGAGCAGTTCTTC.